These 6 T cell receptor beta chains originate from one sample sequenced in a study of coeliac disease. Using immunoSEQ multiplex PCR, the repertoire was profiled, and TCRdb retains in-frame clones only, with some absent. The sample includes 3,500 to 4,500 clones, about 70% of them seen just once. Input material: intraepithelial lymphocytes from the gut. These receptors all stem from a man aged 25-45 years with celiac disease.

The V and J genes are TRBV15 and TRBJ2-3; 9 positions agree with TRBD2. The length of the CDR3 is 15 residues. Germline V lookup: CDR1 LNHNV, CDR2 YYDKDF (reference sequence). Germline trimming cut 0 bases from V and 4 bases from J; bases unmatched to any gene: 2. The CDR3 bases are TGTGCCACCAGCAGAGATCGCGGGAGGGCAGATACGCAGTATTTT. It is translated as CATSRDRGRADTQYF. Complete variable domain (other parts from reference TRBV15 and TRBJ2-3): DAMVIQNPRYQVTQFGKPVTLSCSQTLNHNVMYWYQQKSSQAPKLLFHYYDKDFNNEADTPDNFQSRRPNTSFCFLDIRSPGLGDTAMYLCATSRDRGRADTQYFGPGTRLTVL.

This rearrangement joins TRBV5-4 to TRBJ2-7; D gene unclear. Germline V gene sequence: CDR1 SGHNT, CDR2 YYREEE (reference sequence). Trimming removed 5 bases from V and 3 bases from J, with 12 bases in between. This CDR3 is 13 amino acids long. The chain's CDR3 is CASSRDLGYEQYF. The CDR3 DNA is TGTGCCAGCAGTCGTGATCTAGGCTACGAGCAGTACTTC.

This chain uses TRBV25-1 with TRBJ2-7, with D maybe TRBD2 (6 bases). V was trimmed by 3 bases and J by 3 bases, leaving 9 bases between them. Germline V gene data show CDR1 as MGHDK and CDR2 as SYGVNS. CDR3 length: 13 amino acids. The CDR3 loop is CASSDGTDYEQYF. CDR3 DNA: TGTGCCAGCAGTGACGGGACTGACTACGAGCAGTACTTC.

The chain links TRBV7-9 to TRBJ2-2, with D unresolved. The germline CDR1 and CDR2 sequences are SEHNR and FQNEAQ (reference sequence). Trimming removed 3 bases at V and 1 base at J, with 3 bases between. This CDR3 contains 13 residues. The CDR3, as DNA: TGTGCCAGCAGCTTCAAGAACACCGGGGAGCTGTTTTTT. This translates into CASSFKNTGELFF.

V and J are TRBV6-1 and TRBJ2-4; the match to TRBD1 covers 7 bases. CDR3 length equals 13 residues. V was clipped by 4 bases and J by 5 bases; unmatched bases: 2. The germline V gene has CDR1 MNHNS and CDR2 SASEGT. Here the CDR3 DNA reads TGTGCCAGCAGTGGACAGGGAGAAAACATTCAGTACTTC. This codes for CASSGQGENIQYF.

This chain connects TRBV5-2 to TRBJ1-2; the D call of TRBD1 is as the table states it, not checked on the DNA. TRBV5-2 is reported as a pseudogene. The CDR3 is 14 residues long. The CDR3 region is CASSPWHFNYGYTF. The CDR3, as DNA: TGCGCCAGCAGCCCTTGGCATTTCAACTATGGCTACACCTTC.